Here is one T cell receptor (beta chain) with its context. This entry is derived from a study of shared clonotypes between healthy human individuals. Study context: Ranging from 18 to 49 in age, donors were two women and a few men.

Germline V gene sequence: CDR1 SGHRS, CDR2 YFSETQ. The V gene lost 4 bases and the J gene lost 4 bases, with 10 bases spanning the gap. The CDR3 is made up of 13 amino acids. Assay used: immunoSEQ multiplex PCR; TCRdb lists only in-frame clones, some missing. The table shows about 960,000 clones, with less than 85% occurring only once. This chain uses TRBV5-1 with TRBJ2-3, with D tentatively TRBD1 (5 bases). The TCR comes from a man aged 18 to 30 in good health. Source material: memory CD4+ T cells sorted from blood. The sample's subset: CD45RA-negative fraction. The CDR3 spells CASSPQGPDTQYF. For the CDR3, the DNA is TGCGCCAGCAGCCCCCAGGGTCCAGATACGCAGTATTTT.